This T cell receptor beta chain originates from a study of T cell changes during pregnancy in multiple sclerosis. The data were produced by immunoSEQ multiplex PCR, yet TCRdb's version contains in-frame clones alone and is incomplete. The table shows tens of thousands of clones, with just over 90% occurring only once. V lost 8 bases and J 3 bases, leaving 12 bases between the germline ends. The CDR3 totals 13 residues. Germline V lookup: CDR1 MRHNA, CDR2 SNTAGT. The chain combines TRBV6-4 with TRBJ2-3, with D possibly TRBD2 on 6 matching bases. The source is a female donor with multiple sclerosis, enrolled in a pregnancy study. The sequenced sample was peripheral blood, obtained in the third trimester of pregnancy. Here the CDR3 DNA reads TGTGCCAGCTCCGTCGGGGGTACAGATACGCAGTATTTT. It translates to CASSVGGTDTQYF.